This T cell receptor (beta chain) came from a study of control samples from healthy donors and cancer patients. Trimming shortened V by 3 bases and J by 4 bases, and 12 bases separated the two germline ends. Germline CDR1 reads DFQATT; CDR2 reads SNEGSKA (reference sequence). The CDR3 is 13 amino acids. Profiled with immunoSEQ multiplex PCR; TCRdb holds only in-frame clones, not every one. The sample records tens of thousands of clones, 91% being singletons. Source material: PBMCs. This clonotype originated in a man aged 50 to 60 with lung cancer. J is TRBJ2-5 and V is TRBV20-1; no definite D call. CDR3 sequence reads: CSASVSGGETQYF. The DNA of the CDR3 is TGCAGTGCTAGTGTCTCGGGTGGAGAGACCCAGTACTTC.